What follows are 22 T cell receptor beta chains derived from one specimen sequenced in a study of T cell responses to AZD1222 COVID-19 vaccine. Assay: immunoSEQ multiplex PCR; the TCRdb copy retains only in-frame clones and omits some. The repertoire holds 65,000 to 70,000 clones, with 75% to 85% as singletons. The material sequenced was peripheral blood, taken on day 0 of AZD1222 vaccination. All receptors derive from an adult in good health.

This clone has just one count. The V call is TRBV6-5, the J call TRBJ2-7; perhaps TRBD1 as D (8 bases). The CDR3 is 12 residues long. The germline CDR1 and CDR2 sequences are MNHEY and SVGAGI. V was cut by 7 bases and J by 5 bases, with 12 bases left in between. CDR3 amino acids: CASTTGGDEQYF. The CDR3 bases are TGTGCCAGCACCACAGGGGGGGACGAGCAGTACTTC.

The chain carries TRBV6-5 and TRBJ1-1, with no clear D. V lost 6 bases to trimming and J lost 1 base, with 12 bases between them. The CDR3 runs to 14 residues. Per germline, CDR1 MNHEY and CDR2 SVGAGI. The CDR3 DNA is TGTGCCAGCAGCCCCGAACCGGGGAACACTGAAGCTTTCTTT. Protein sequence: CASSPEPGNTEAFF.

The sample holds a few counts of this clone. The V gene is TRBV28, the J gene TRBJ2-7; D gene uncertain. From germline, CDR1 is MDHEN and CDR2 SYDVKM. The CDR3 is 13 residues long. The V gene lost 8 bases and the J gene lost 3 bases, with 14 bases spanning the gap. CDR3 sequence reads: CASARSSYYEQYF. The DNA of the CDR3 is TGTGCCAGCGCCCGTTCGTCCTACTACGAGCAGTACTTC.

This chain connects TRBV5-4 to TRBJ2-3, with 9 nucleotides matching TRBD2. The CDR3 loop spans 14 amino acids. Per the germline V gene, CDR1 is SGHNT and CDR2 is YYREEE (reference sequence). V shed 4 bases, J shed 3 bases, and the junction held 3 bases outside the gene matches. CDR3 nucleotide sequence: TGTGCCAGCAGCACCGGACTAGCGACAGATACGCAGTATTTT. The encoded protein is CASSTGLATDTQYF.

V usage is TRBV9 and J usage is TRBJ2-7; unclear D gene. This CDR3 region has 14 residues. V lost 4 bases to trimming and J lost 0 bases, with 11 bases between them. Per germline, CDR1 SGDLS and CDR2 YYNGEE. CDR3 amino acids: CASSPRSRSYEQYF. In nucleotides, the CDR3 is TGTGCCAGCAGCCCCCGGTCCCGCTCCTACGAGCAGTACTTC.

This clone appeared a single time. The CDR3 DNA reads TGCGCCAGCAGGATTTCCGGGGAGCTGTTTTTT. Protein product: CASRISGELFF. The rearrangement joins TRBV5-1 to TRBJ2-2; D remains unclear. CDR1 and CDR2 from the germline V gene are SGHRS and YFSETQ. Trimming removed 5 bases from V and 6 bases from J, with 5 bases in between. The CDR3 runs to 11 residues.

This chain connects TRBV12-5 to TRBJ2-6; D not resolved. Trimming shortened V by 2 bases and J by 0 bases, and 11 bases separated the two germline ends. Germline CDR1 LGHNT, CDR2 FRNRAP. This CDR3 is 17 amino acids long. The CDR3 loop reads CASGLRRNLSGANVLTF. The CDR3, as DNA: TGTGCTAGTGGTTTGAGGCGGAATCTCTCTGGGGCCAACGTCCTGACTTTC. Based on the CDR3 plus reference TRBV12-5 and TRBJ2-6, the full variable domain is DARVTQTPRHKVTEMGQEVTMRCQPILGHNTVFWYRQTMMQGLELLAYFRNRAPLDDSGMPKDRFSAEMPDATLATLKIQPSEPRDSAVYFCASGLRRNLSGANVLTFGAGSRLTVL.

The chain links TRBV19 to TRBJ2-7; D might be TRBD1 or TRBD2, each matching 5 bases. The germline V and J ends were trimmed by 3 bases and 3 bases, with 15 bases remaining between them. Germline CDR1 and CDR2: LNHDA and SQIVND (reference sequence). The CDR3 is 15 amino acids. CDR3 amino acids: CASSIFLGELYEQYF. In nucleotides, the CDR3 is TGTGCCAGTAGTATCTTCTTGGGGGAGCTCTACGAGCAGTACTTC.

This clone was counted once. The chain carries TRBV27 and TRBJ2-5; D gene unclear. From germline, CDR1 is MNHEY and CDR2 SMNVEV (reference sequence). The CDR3 totals 11 residues. V was shortened by 6 bases and J by 6 bases, with 8 bases between the two germline ends. This CDR3 is CASRSTKTQYF. The CDR3 region has the DNA TGTGCCAGCAGATCTACGAAGACCCAGTACTTC.

The J gene is TRBJ2-2, the V gene TRBV11-2, with 9 bases lining up with TRBD1. Germline loops: CDR1 SGHAT, CDR2 FQNNGV. This CDR3 region has 14 residues. V shed 5 bases, J shed 6 bases, and the junction held 4 bases outside the gene matches. CDR3 DNA sequence: TGTGCCAGCAGCCCAAGGACAGGGGCCGGGGAGCTGTTTTTT. It codes for CASSPRTGAGELFF. Drawing the rest from reference TRBV11-2 and TRBJ2-2, the complete variable domain is EAGVAQSPRYKIIEKRQSVAFWCNPISGHATLYWYQQILGQGPKLLIQFQNNGVVDDSQLPKDRFSAERLKGVDSTLKIQPAKLEDSAVYLCASSPRTGAGELFFGEGSRLTVL.

This clone showed up just once. The J gene is TRBJ2-2, the V gene TRBV30; D ambiguous. The CDR3 extends over 13 amino acids. The germline V gene has CDR1 GTSNPN and CDR2 SVGIG (reference sequence). V lost 4 bases, J lost 2 bases, and 8 bases lay in between. The CDR3 region has the DNA TGTGCCTGGAAACGATTAAACACCGGGGAGCTGTTTTTT. This codes for CAWKRLNTGELFF.

This chain connects TRBV4-1 to TRBJ2-7; the D is unclear. The V gene's germline CDR1 is MGHRA and CDR2 YSYEKL. Trimming pared 0 bases from V and 0 bases from J, leaving 9 bases between. This CDR3 comprises 15 residues. CDR3 in amino acids: CASSQDRRASYEQYF. In DNA form, the CDR3 reads TGCGCCAGCAGCCAAGATCGCCGGGCCTCCTACGAGCAGTACTTC.

The chain couples TRBV4-1 to TRBJ2-7, with D tentatively TRBD1 or TRBD2 (5 bases each). With 0 bases removed from V and 6 bases from J, the gap between germline ends came to 15 bases. CDR1 is MGHRA and CDR2 is YSYEKL in the germline V gene. The CDR3 has 15 amino acids. The CDR3 nucleotides are TGCGCCAGCAGCCAAGATTCGCGGCAGGGACGCGAGCAGTACTTC. Amino acid sequence: CASSQDSRQGREQYF.

The rearrangement joins TRBV5-1 to TRBJ2-5; D not resolved. V was clipped by 5 bases and J by 5 bases, with 7 bases between them. Germline V gene data show CDR1 as SGHRS and CDR2 as YFSETQ. This CDR3 contains 11 residues. For the CDR3, the DNA is TGCGCCAGCAGAGAGGCGGAGACCCAGTACTTC. Amino acid sequence: CASREAETQYF.

This chain joins TRBV19 and TRBJ1-2; 7 bases align to TRBD1. CDR3 length: 13 amino acids. The germline V gene encodes CDR1 LNHDA and CDR2 SQIVND (reference sequence). V trimming: 4 bases; J trimming: 8 bases; junction bases outside the gene matches: 7. CDR3 nucleotides: TGTGCCAGTAGTACACAGGGGCGCGCCGGCTACACCTTC. Translated, it gives CASSTQGRAGYTF.

CDR3 DNA: TGTGCCAGCAGCTTAGAGGCTAGGCCGATGGGGGGAAACACCATATATTTT. Amino acid sequence: CASSLEARPMGGNTIYF. V gene TRBV7-2 combines with J gene TRBJ1-3; no firm D call. Between the trimmed V and J ends, which lost 1 base and 4 bases, there was a span of 17 bases. Germline V gene lookup returns CDR1 SGHTA and CDR2 FQGNSA. The CDR3 has 17 amino acids.

This sequence joins TRBV5-6 and TRBJ2-7, with 9 positions matching TRBD1. Germline V lookup: CDR1 SGHDT, CDR2 YYEEEE. V lost 4 bases to trimming and J lost 2 bases; unmatched junction nucleotides: 13. The length of the CDR3 is 17 residues. CDR3 DNA sequence: TGTGCCAGCAGCCGGGACAGGGCAGGGAGGGCCACCTACGAGCAGTACTTC. Its protein product is CASSRDRAGRATYEQYF.

CDR3 DNA sequence: TGTGCCAGCAGCTCGGGACTAGCGGCAGATACGCAGTATTTT. It specifies CASSSGLAADTQYF. The chain combines TRBV7-3 with TRBJ2-3, with 11 bases lining up with TRBD2. This CDR3 spans 14 amino acids. Trimming took 4 bases from V and 4 from J; bases not matched to a gene: 1. Germline CDR1 is SGHTA and CDR2 is FQGTGA.

This chain joins TRBV6-5 and TRBJ2-3; 7 nucleotides align to TRBD2. Looked up from germline, CDR1 is MNHEY and CDR2 is SVGAGI. CDR3 length: 12 amino acids. Trimming removed 6 bases from V and 3 bases from J; junction bases left unmatched: 0. CDR3 DNA: TGTGCCAGCAGGCGGGGGACAGATACGCAGTATTTT. This codes for CASRRGTDTQYF.

The rearrangement uses TRBV3-1 (or the pseudogene TRBV3-2) and TRBJ1-6; possibly TRBD1 for D (5 bases). V shed 4 bases and J shed 10 bases, with 17 bases lying between them. The CDR3 runs 15 residues. Germline CDR1 LGHDT, CDR2 YNNKEL (reference sequence). The CDR3 DNA follows: TGTGCCAGCAGCCGGGACTCTGGGGGAATATCACCCCTCCACTTT. This codes for CASSRDSGGISPLHF.

The table lists this clone with a count of one. The V call is TRBV4-1, the J call TRBJ1-3, with a weak D call TRBD1 (6 bases). The germline gives CDR1 MGHRA, CDR2 YSYEKL. Trimming left V 4 bases short and J 2 bases short, with 12 bases between. CDR3 length: 15 amino acids. CDR3 region: CASSRQQGAGNTIYF. In DNA form, the CDR3 reads TGCGCCAGCAGCCGCCAACAGGGTGCTGGAAACACCATATATTTT.

This chain connects TRBV7-9 to TRBJ2-3, with D perhaps TRBD1 (6 bases). Germline V CDR1 and CDR2: SEHNR, FQNEAQ (reference sequence). V was pared by 1 base and J by 6 bases, with 11 bases between. The CDR3 has 14 amino acids. The CDR3 here is CASSLDSGVDTQYF. The DNA for the CDR3 is TGTGCCAGCAGCTTAGACTCAGGGGTGGATACGCAGTATTTT.